The subject of this entry is one TCR beta chain. Its antigen is unidentified. The V end lost 1 base, the J end lost 2 bases, and 9 bases lay between the germline ends. Germline V gives CDR1 SGHAT, CDR2 FQNNGV. This CDR3 comprises 15 residues. The entry originates in a study of T cells in tuberculosis. Study summary: PBMC were archived before or within 7 days of starting treatment.

General study findings and limits: Smaller distances to GMM-specific TCRs suggested their expansion in active tuberculosis.

The time point denotes: new active TB diagnosis, blood taken before or within 7 days of starting treatment. Each clinical donor contributed on average around 97,000 T cells from unsorted cryopreserved PBMC. Clones were sequenced by immunoSEQ multiplex PCR, and TCRdb holds only the in-frame ones, with some missing. Of 30,000 or so clones in the sample, around 92% are singletons; the top ten hold around 7%. The chain carries TRBV11-2 and TRBJ1-3; D is ambiguous. The starting material was PBMCs, obtained at tuberculosis diagnosis. The receptor was derived from an adult with tuberculosis. Some clones in this sample may be carry-over from other donors' samples. CDR3 in DNA: TGTGCCAGCAGCTTAGGTGCGGTTCCTGGAAACACCATATATTTT. Amino acid sequence: CASSLGAVPGNTIYF.